Listed here are 24 T cell receptor beta chains from one sample, sequenced in a study of T cell changes during pregnancy in multiple sclerosis. Sequencing used immunoSEQ multiplex PCR; TCRdb keeps in-frame clones, though not all of them. The table has roughly 61,000 clones, roughly 94% seen once. This specimen consisted of CD8+ T cells from peripheral blood mononuclear cells, obtained after pregnancy. These receptor sequences come from a female donor with multiple sclerosis, enrolled in a pregnancy study.

The chain links TRBV6-5 to TRBJ1-1; tentatively, D is TRBD1 (6 bases). The CDR3 consists of 16 residues. V lost 0 bases and J lost 4, with 15 bases in between. The V gene's germline CDR1 is MNHEY and CDR2 SVGAGI. This CDR3 reads CASSYSLTGFLTEAFF. The CDR3 DNA is TGTGCCAGCAGTTACTCGCTGACAGGTTTCCTCACTGAAGCTTTCTTT.

The V and J genes are TRBV27 and TRBJ2-1, with D perhaps matching TRBD2 (5 bases). The CDR3 has 14 residues. The V end was cut by 3 bases, the J end by 8 bases, with 14 bases between. The germline V gene encodes CDR1 MNHEY and CDR2 SMNVEV (reference sequence). CDR3 region: CASSFRSGRDEQFF. CDR3 coding DNA: TGTGCCAGCAGTTTTCGGTCGGGGAGAGATGAGCAGTTCTTC.

The chain has TRBV7-9 and TRBJ2-3; D might be TRBD1 (6 bases). The length of the CDR3 is 15 residues. V lost 5 bases and J lost 10, with 22 bases in between. The germline CDR1 and CDR2 sequences are SEHNR and FQNEAQ (reference sequence). DNA for the CDR3: TGTGCCAGCAGCCATGACAGGTTGGGGCCAGAAGCGCAGTATTTT. It encodes CASSHDRLGPEAQYF.

The chain recombines TRBV6-4 with TRBJ1-2; tentative D call: TRBD1 (5 bases). The CDR3 has 14 residues. Germline V gene sequence: CDR1 MRHNA, CDR2 SNTAGT. Trimming shortened V by 3 bases and J by 6 bases, and 14 bases separated the two germline ends. The CDR3 nucleotides are TGTGCCAGCAGTGAATCTTCCCCAGGGAATGGCTACACCTTC. It specifies CASSESSPGNGYTF.

The chain combines TRBV2 with TRBJ1-5; 7 bases match TRBD1. The CDR3 has 15 residues. Germline values: CDR1 SNHLY, CDR2 FYNNEI. After removal of 4 bases from V and 2 bases from J, the junction contained 5 bases not matched to a gene. The CDR3 reads CASSGQGRGNQPQHF. CDR3 DNA sequence: TGTGCCAGCAGTGGACAGGGTAGGGGCAATCAGCCCCAGCATTTT. Looking up the rest from reference TRBV2 and TRBJ1-5 gives the full variable domain: EPEVTQTPSHQVTQMGQEVILRCVPISNHLYFYWYRQILGQKVEFLVSFYNNEISEKSEIFDDQFSVERPDGSNFTLKIRSTKLEDSAMYFCASSGQGRGNQPQHFGDGTRLSIL.

The rearrangement links TRBV28 to TRBJ1-2; possible D gene TRBD1, 6 bases. Trimming pared 3 bases from V and 7 bases from J, leaving 15 bases between. The CDR3 spans 14 residues. Germline V gene lookup returns CDR1 MDHEN and CDR2 SYDVKM. The CDR3 DNA reads as TGTGCCAGCAGTTTCGCGGGGGCAAGGGGTGGCTACACCTTC. Protein: CASSFAGARGGYTF.

The chain recombines TRBV5-8 with TRBJ2-7, with D tentatively TRBD1 (6 bases). The CDR3 covers 13 residues. V lost 6 bases and J 3 bases, leaving 13 bases between the germline ends. The V gene's germline CDR1 is SGHTS and CDR2 YDEGEE. CDR3 residues: CASIPGHNYEQYF. CDR3 DNA: TGTGCCAGCATCCCGGGACATAACTACGAGCAGTACTTC.

The V call is TRBV7-8, the J call TRBJ2-3; possible D gene TRBD2, 6 bases. V was shortened by 5 bases and J by 6 bases, with 18 bases between the two germline ends. CDR1 is SGHVS, CDR2 FQNEAQ, per germline. The CDR3 contains 15 residues. Written as DNA, the CDR3 is TGTGCCAGCAGCGCTAGCGTAATTCCCCTGGATACGCAGTATTTT. As protein: CASSASVIPLDTQYF.

The chain employs TRBV5-1 and TRBJ2-1; D is uncertain. V gave up 1 base and J gave up 6 bases, with 5 bases separating them. Germline CDR1 reads SGHRS; CDR2 reads YFSETQ. CDR3 size: 12 residues. The CDR3 nucleotides read TGCGCCAGCAGCTTGCTTCCCAATGAGCAGTTCTTC. Translation gives CASSLLPNEQFF.

This chain connects TRBV28 to TRBJ2-6; D perhaps matches TRBD1 (5 bases). V was trimmed by 7 bases and J by 0 bases, leaving 16 bases between them. There are 17 residues in the CDR3. Germline CDR1 and CDR2: MDHEN and SYDVKM. The CDR3 is CASNSGISSSGANVLTF. The CDR3, as DNA: TGTGCCAGCAACTCAGGGATCTCCAGCTCTGGGGCCAACGTCCTGACTTTC.

The chain joins TRBV9 to TRBJ2-7; the D gene is possibly TRBD1 (5 bases). The CDR3 loop spans 13 amino acids. The V end was cut by 3 bases, the J end by 1 base, with 8 bases between. CDR1 is SGDLS, CDR2 YYNGEE, per germline. The DNA for the CDR3 is TGTGCCAGCAGCGGGGGCCTATCCTACGAGCAGTACTTC. Protein sequence: CASSGGLSYEQYF.

This chain uses TRBV4-1 with TRBJ2-7; 7 bases map to TRBD2. V shed 1 base, J shed 3 bases, and the junction held 12 bases outside the gene matches. CDR1 is MGHRA, CDR2 YSYEKL, per germline. The CDR3 is made up of 17 amino acids. The CDR3 DNA is TGCGCCAGCAGCCAAGTCACCAACCAGCGGGGCAGCTACGAGCAGTACTTC. Encoded protein: CASSQVTNQRGSYEQYF.

The genes are TRBV6-4 and TRBJ2-2; D might be TRBD1 (6 bases). In germline, CDR1 is MRHNA, CDR2 SNTAGT. Trimming stripped 0 bases from V and 4 bases from J, with 18 bases between. There are 18 residues in the CDR3. CDR3 bases: TGTGCCAGCAGTGACTCCGGTGTGGGGGCCCGTGCCACCGGGGAGCTGTTTTTT. Protein sequence: CASSDSGVGARATGELFF.

The chain recombines TRBV4-2 with TRBJ2-7; 7 nucleotides agree with TRBD2. The V and J ends lost 6 bases and 0 bases, in that order; junction bases with no gene match: 5. The length of the CDR3 is 14 residues. Germline CDR1 is LGHNA and CDR2 is YNFKEQ. CDR3 loop: CASSTSDPSYEQYF. CDR3 nucleotide sequence: TGTGCCAGCAGTACTAGCGACCCCTCCTACGAGCAGTACTTC.

CDR3: CASSEPNRGGEYF. CDR3 DNA: TGCGCCAGCAGTGAGCCCAACAGGGGGGGGGAGTACTTC. V and J are TRBV10-2 and TRBJ2-7; tentative D call: TRBD1 (8 bases). The CDR3 totals 13 residues. Deletions cut 2 bases from V and 11 bases from J, with 16 bases between. Per germline, CDR1 WSHSY and CDR2 SAAADI.

In its sample, this clone was seen once. The chain joins TRBV4-1 to TRBJ1-1; D unclear. The CDR3 has 13 residues. CDR1 is MGHRA and CDR2 is YSYEKL in the germline V gene. Between the trimmed V and J ends, which lost 1 base and 11 bases, there was a span of 14 bases. The CDR3 region is CASSQGGRAEAFF. Written as DNA, the CDR3 is TGCGCCAGCAGCCAAGGCGGGAGGGCAGAGGCTTTCTTT.

The chain combines TRBV19 with TRBJ2-7; TRBD1 matches 9 bases. Trimming removed 5 bases from V and 5 bases from J; junction bases left unmatched: 7. Germline values: CDR1 LNHDA, CDR2 SQIVND (reference sequence). The CDR3 loop spans 14 amino acids. The CDR3 DNA is TGTGCCAGTAGTGTTACAGGGGGCGAAAACGAGCAGTACTTC. The encoded protein is CASSVTGGENEQYF. Supplemented by reference TRBV19 and TRBJ2-7, the full variable domain reads DGGITQSPKYLFRKEGQNVTLSCEQNLNHDAMYWYRQDPGQGLRLIYYSQIVNDFQKGDIAEGYSVSREKKESFPLTVTSAQKNPTAFYLCASSVTGGENEQYFGPGTRLTVT.

The V and J genes are TRBV9 and TRBJ1-3; D is unclear. The CDR3 is 15 residues long. From germline, CDR1 is SGDLS and CDR2 YYNGEE. V lost 3 bases and J lost 0, with 10 bases in between. CDR3 amino acids: CASSASGSSGNTIYF. DNA for the CDR3: TGTGCCAGCAGCGCCAGCGGTAGCTCTGGAAACACCATATATTTT.

The chain joins TRBV5-6 to TRBJ2-1; D gene uncertain. V lost 0 bases, J lost 6 bases, and 4 bases lay in between. CDR1 is SGHDT, CDR2 YYEEEE, per germline. CDR3 size: 12 residues. CDR3 coding DNA: TGTGCCAGCAGCTTGGGAGTCAATGAGCAGTTCTTC. This gives the protein CASSLGVNEQFF. Based on the CDR3 plus reference TRBV5-6 and TRBJ2-1, the full variable domain is DAGVTQSPTHLIKTRGQQVTLRCSPKSGHDTVSWYQQALGQGPQFIFQYYEEEERQRGNFPDRFSGHQFPNYSSELNVNALLLGDSALYLCASSLGVNEQFFGPGTRLTVL.

This chain uses TRBV7-9 with TRBJ1-2; 9 positions match TRBD1. CDR1 and CDR2 from the germline V gene are SEHNR and FQNEAQ (reference sequence). The CDR3 extends over 16 amino acids. V lost 3 bases and J lost 5; bases outside the gene matches: 10. DNA of the CDR3: TGTGCCAGCAGCTTCTCCCCGGGACAGGGTCCGTATGGCTACACCTTC. Protein sequence: CASSFSPGQGPYGYTF.

V gene TRBV6-4 combines with J gene TRBJ1-1, with a tentative D call TRBD1 (6 bases). Trimming took off 6 bases at V and 5 bases at J, with 13 bases between the two ends. The CDR3 sequence is 13 residues long. The germline V gene encodes CDR1 MRHNA and CDR2 SNTAGT. This chain's CDR3 is CASRIKGGTEAFF. CDR3 DNA sequence: TGTGCCAGCAGAATCAAGGGGGGGACTGAAGCTTTCTTT.

This sequence joins TRBV6-6 and TRBJ1-5, with no clear D. Germline V CDR1 and CDR2: MNHNY, SVGAGI (reference sequence). V was shortened by 7 bases and J by 2 bases, with 6 bases between the two germline ends. The CDR3 runs to 12 residues. The CDR3 bases are TGTGCCAGCACTCCGGGCAATCAGCCCCAGCATTTT. This translates into CASTPGNQPQHF.

This chain joins TRBV6-5 and TRBJ1-6, with TRBD1 matching over 9 bases. The CDR3 spans 14 residues. With V trimmed by 0 bases and J by 9 bases, 0 bases remained unmatched. The germline gives CDR1 MNHEY, CDR2 SVGAGI. The CDR3 protein is CASSYSTGGSPLHF. DNA of the CDR3: TGTGCCAGCAGTTACTCGACAGGGGGTTCACCCCTCCACTTT.

The genes are TRBV27 and TRBJ1-2; weak D call: TRBD1 (6 bases). The germline gives CDR1 MNHEY, CDR2 SMNVEV (reference sequence). V was shortened by 5 bases and J by 7 bases, with 17 bases between the two germline ends. The CDR3 is made up of 14 amino acids. The CDR3: CASSINGGGLGYTF. The CDR3 DNA reads TGTGCCAGCAGTATAAACGGGGGGGGGCTTGGCTACACCTTC.